A selection of T cell receptor beta chains follows, all from one sample in a study of blood T cell repertoires in COVID-19. Assay: immunoSEQ multiplex PCR; the TCRdb copy retains only in-frame clones and omits some. The table lists approximately 210,000 clones, around 82% of them singletons, with 3.5% to 4% in the top ten. The sample consisted of peripheral blood. These TCRs come from an elderly woman with acute or convalescent COVID-19. Both conserved end residues are part of each CDR3. A D gene is named only where the DNA matches it firmly. For some rows the clone size is stated as once, few or many, or as a class when expanded; others skip it.

J gene	clone size	D gene	V gene	CDR3 DNA	CDR3 protein
TRBJ1-4	-	TRBD1	TRBV7-9	TGTGCCAGCAGCTACCAGGGGGCGGTTGAAAAACTGTTTTTT	CASSYQGAVEKLFF
TRBJ2-1	-	TRBD1	TRBV7-9	TGTGCCAGCAGCTTAGGGGACAGGAGCAATGAGCAGTTCTTC	CASSLGDRSNEQFF
TRBJ1-3	-	-	TRBV18	TGTGCCAGCTCACCTACTATTCCTAGGGGGAACTCTGGAAACACCATATATTTT	CASSPTIPRGNSGNTIYF
TRBJ1-1	-	TRBD1	TRBV11-1	TGTGCCAGCAGCCCCCCAGACAGGGGGTTCACTGAAGCTTTCTTT	CASSPPDRGFTEAFF
TRBJ2-3	-	-	TRBV24-1	TGTGCCACCAGTGATTCAGGGCAAGATACGCAGTATTTT	CATSDSGQDTQYF
TRBJ1-2	-	TRBD1	TRBV19	TGTGCCAGTAGTACCGGGACAGGCTGGGGTAACTATGGCTACACCTTC	CASSTGTGWGNYGYTF
TRBJ2-3	-	-	TRBV7-2	TGTGCCAGCAGCTTAGTAGGAGCAGATACGCAGTATTTT	CASSLVGADTQYF
TRBJ2-1	-	-	TRBV5-1	TGCGCCAGCAGCCGCAGGGGACCGGTGGAGAATGAGCAGTTCTTC	CASSRRGPVENEQFF
TRBJ1-3	-	-	TRBV2	TGTGCCAGCAGGGGAGTGGCGGCCGGAAACACCATATATTTT	CASRGVAAGNTIYF
TRBJ1-1	-	-	TRBV5-1	TGCGCCAGCAGCCCGGACTTTTCGAACACTGAAGCTTTCTTT	CASSPDFSNTEAFF
TRBJ1-2	few	-	TRBV27	TGTGCCAGCGGCAGGGACTATGGCTACACCTTC	CASGRDYGYTF
TRBJ1-5	-	-	TRBV7-8	TGTGCCAGCAGCCCCCTTAACAGGGCCCCCAGCAATCAGCCCCAGCATTTT	CASSPLNRAPSNQPQHF
TRBJ1-3	-	TRBD1	TRBV28	TGTGCCAGCAGTCCCCCAGGGGGCACTGGAAACACCATATATTTT	CASSPPGGTGNTIYF
TRBJ1-6	-	-	TRBV3-1/TRBV3-2	TGTGCCAGCAGCCAAGAAGGACAGTATTCACCCCTCCACTTT	CASSQEGQYSPLHF
TRBJ1-2	-	-	TRBV7-9	TGTGCCAGCAGCTCCAGGGGAAGCGGTGGCTACACCTTC	CASSSRGSGGYTF
TRBJ2-1	-	TRBD2	TRBV4-1	TGCGCCAGCAGCCTTCCGGGAGGAAGGGATGAGCAGTTCTTC	CASSLPGGRDEQFF
TRBJ2-3	-	TRBD2	TRBV6-5	TGTGCCAGCAGTTATAGCGGGGAACACACAGATACGCAGTATTTT	CASSYSGEHTDTQYF
TRBJ1-4	-	TRBD1	TRBV6-6	TGTGCCAGCAGCCGGGACAGACCTAACCCTCCAAAACTGTTTTTT	CASSRDRPNPPKLFF
TRBJ2-5	-	-	TRBV12-5	TGTGCTAGTGGTTTGGTAAGGCCAGGGGCGATCCAAGAGACCCAGTACTTC	CASGLVRPGAIQETQYF
TRBJ1-1	once	-	TRBV14	TGTGCCAGCAGCCCATGGGAGGGTAGGTTCGGCACTGAAGCTTTCTTT	CASSPWEGRFGTEAFF
TRBJ2-2	-	-	TRBV6-2/TRBV6-3	TGTGCCAGCAGCCCTACTCGGGCCGGGGAGCTGTTTTTT	CASSPTRAGELFF
TRBJ1-3	-	-	TRBV10-3	TGTGCCATCAGTGAGGCCCTTCGGACTGCTGGAAACACCATATATTTT	CAISEALRTAGNTIYF
TRBJ1-4	-	-	TRBV3-1/TRBV3-2	TGTGCCAGCAGCCAAGTCCGAGGGGGGGGGAATGAAAAACTGTTTTTT	CASSQVRGGGNEKLFF
TRBJ2-3	-	TRBD2	TRBV3-1/TRBV3-2	TGTGCCAGCAGCCAAGGCGGGGGAGGAACTAGCACAGATACGCAGTATTTT	CASSQGGGGTSTDTQYF
TRBJ1-5	-	TRBD1	TRBV30	TGTGCCTTCACCCCCGGGACAGGGGGCGGTCAGCCCCAGCATTTT	CAFTPGTGGGQPQHF
TRBJ1-2	once	-	TRBV18	TGTGCCAGCTCACCACCGCAGGCCGCGTACTATGGCTACACCTTC	CASSPPQAAYYGYTF
TRBJ1-6	few	-	TRBV24-1	TGTGCCACCAGTGATTTGCCAGGGATTAGGGATTCACCCCTCCACTTT	CATSDLPGIRDSPLHF
TRBJ1-6	-	-	TRBV15	TGTGCCACCAGCAGAGATACGACAGTAAATAATTCACCCCTCCACTTT	CATSRDTTVNNSPLHF
TRBJ1-1	-	-	TRBV6-2/TRBV6-3	TGTGCCAGCAGTTACGCGGGTTACACTGAAGCTTTCTTT	CASSYAGYTEAFF
TRBJ1-6	-	TRBD1	TRBV30	TGTGCCTGGGAACAGGGGGGCTCCTATAATTCACCCCTCCACTTT	CAWEQGGSYNSPLHF
TRBJ2-1	-	-	TRBV18	TGTGCCAGCTCACCAACGGGGGAGCAGTTCTTC	CASSPTGEQFF
TRBJ2-2	-	TRBD1	TRBV19	TGTGCCACCCACCGCGGACAGGGGACTCACACCGGGGAGCTGTTTTTT	CATHRGQGTHTGELFF
TRBJ1-1	-	-	TRBV12-3/TRBV12-4	TGTGCCAGCAGTTTTGCGGGGGGGACTGAAGCTTTCTTT	CASSFAGGTEAFF
TRBJ2-5	-	-	TRBV5-1	TGCGCCAGCAGCTTGGCTGGTAGAGAGACCCAGTACTTC	CASSLAGRETQYF
TRBJ2-5	-	TRBD1	TRBV27	TGTGCCAGCGGGGACAGGGTACAAGAGACCCAGTACTTC	CASGDRVQETQYF
TRBJ1-1	-	-	TRBV29-1	TGCAGCGTTGTCAGGAACACTGAAGCTTTCTTT	CSVVRNTEAFF
TRBJ1-2	few	TRBD1	TRBV5-1	TGCGCCAGTAACAGGGGGGTTGAGGACTATGGCTACACCTTC	CASNRGVEDYGYTF
TRBJ1-4	-	-	TRBV6-5	TGTGCCAGCAGTCCACTGACCAGGTCTGGCGAAAAACTGTTTTTT	CASSPLTRSGEKLFF
TRBJ1-4	-	-	TRBV25-1	TGTGCCAGCAGTGAATTTGGGTATAGAGGGGAAAAACTGTTTTTT	CASSEFGYRGEKLFF
TRBJ2-2	-	-	TRBV2	TGTGCCAGCAGTGTAAAGGGGTCCAACGGGGAGCTGTTTTTT	CASSVKGSNGELFF
TRBJ1-1	-	-	TRBV25-1	TGTGCCAGCAGTGAGGGGCTTTCCGGTTACACTGAAGCTTTCTTT	CASSEGLSGYTEAFF
TRBJ1-2	-	TRBD1	TRBV19	TGTGCCAGTAGTTCGGCCGGGACAGGGGTACTTCCTGGCTACACCTTC	CASSSAGTGVLPGYTF
TRBJ2-1	-	-	TRBV7-2	TGTGCCAGCAGCTTAGTGGGTGGGGCAGACCTAAATGAGCAGTTCTTC	CASSLVGGADLNEQFF